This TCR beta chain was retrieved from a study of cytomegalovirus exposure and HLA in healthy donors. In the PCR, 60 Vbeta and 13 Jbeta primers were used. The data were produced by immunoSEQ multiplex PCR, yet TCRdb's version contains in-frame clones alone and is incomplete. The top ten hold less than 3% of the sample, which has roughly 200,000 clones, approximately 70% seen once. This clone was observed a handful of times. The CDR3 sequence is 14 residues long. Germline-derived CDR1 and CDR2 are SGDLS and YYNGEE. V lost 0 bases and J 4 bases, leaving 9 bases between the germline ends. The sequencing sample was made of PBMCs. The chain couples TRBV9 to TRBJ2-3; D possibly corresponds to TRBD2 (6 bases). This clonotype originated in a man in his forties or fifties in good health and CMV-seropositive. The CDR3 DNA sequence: TGTGCCAGCAGCGTAGCCCCGGGGGCAGATACGCAGTATTTT. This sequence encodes CASSVAPGADTQYF.